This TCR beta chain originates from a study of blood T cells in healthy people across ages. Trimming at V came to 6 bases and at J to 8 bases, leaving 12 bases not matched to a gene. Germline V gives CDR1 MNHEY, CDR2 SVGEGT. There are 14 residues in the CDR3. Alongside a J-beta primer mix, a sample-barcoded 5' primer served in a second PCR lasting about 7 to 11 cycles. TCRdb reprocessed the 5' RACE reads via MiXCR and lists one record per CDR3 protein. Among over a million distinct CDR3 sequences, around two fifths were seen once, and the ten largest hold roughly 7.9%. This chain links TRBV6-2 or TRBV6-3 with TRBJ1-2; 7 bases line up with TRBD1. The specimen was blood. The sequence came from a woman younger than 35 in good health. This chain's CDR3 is CASRERRQGLGYTF. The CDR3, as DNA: TGTGCCAGCAGGGAACGCCGACAGGGCTTGGGCTACACCTTC.